This T cell receptor beta chain was sequenced during a study of blood T cell repertoires in COVID-19. For the study at large: COVID-19 samples from acute and convalescent phases originated in the United States, Italy and Spain. Sources were T cells, B-cell-depleted T cells, or PBMCs; the material itself was cDNA or gDNA.

On this clone: Other nucleotide sequences in the sample specify the same CDR3.

Losses at the gene ends were 4 bases for V and 3 bases for J; bases not matched to a gene: 3. The germline CDR1 and CDR2 sequences are MNHNY and SVGAGI (reference sequence). CDR3 size: 15 residues. In the original analysis: Amplification of reference gene primers provided the estimated nucleated cell counts. The method was immunoSEQ multiplex PCR; TCRdb's version includes in-frame clones alone and lacks a portion of them. Clone size and the V and J calls come from that table; the DNA yielded D and trimming. Of roughly 230,000 clones listed, 82% were seen once; the top ten hold 3% to 4.5%. The chain carries TRBV6-6 and TRBJ1-6; TRBD1 agrees at 7 bases. Sequencing was done on a sample of peripheral blood. The receptor was derived from a woman of 80 years or more with acute or convalescent COVID-19. In nucleotides, the CDR3 is TGTGCCAGCAGTTCCGGGACAGTCTATAATTCACCCCTCCACTTT. Translating gives CASSSGTVYNSPLHF.